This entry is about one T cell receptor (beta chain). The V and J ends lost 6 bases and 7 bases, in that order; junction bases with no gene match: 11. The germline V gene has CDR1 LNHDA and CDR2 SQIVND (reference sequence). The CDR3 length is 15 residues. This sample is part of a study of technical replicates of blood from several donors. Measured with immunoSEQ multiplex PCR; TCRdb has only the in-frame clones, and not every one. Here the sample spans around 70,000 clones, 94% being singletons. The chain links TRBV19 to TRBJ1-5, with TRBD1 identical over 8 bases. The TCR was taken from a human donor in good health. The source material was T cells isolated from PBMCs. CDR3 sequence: CASSTGGVFKQPQHF. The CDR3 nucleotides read TGTGCCAGTAGCACAGGGGGGGTATTCAAACAGCCCCAGCATTTT.